These T cell receptor beta chains were read from a single sample in a study of blood T cell repertoires in COVID-19. Produced via immunoSEQ multiplex PCR; TCRdb's table is partial and in-frame only. The profile covers approximately 70,000 clones, with 88% appearing a single time and roughly 1.5% taken by the ten largest. The sample comprised peripheral blood. Every receptor here comes from a human donor in a cohort sampled during active COVID-19. CDR3s include the opening cysteine and the closing phenylalanine or tryptophan. Fields, in order: CDR3 protein, V gene.

CASSTGHVASSDTQYF,TRBV5-1
CAWSPVGSNQPQHF,TRBV30
CAWTGTSGSSDEQFF,TRBV30
CASSQVYPAGVGRETQYF,TRBV4-1
CASSQTGGSGANVLTF,TRBV14
CASSLAGGPFYEQYF,TRBV28
CASSFGTGGSQPQHF,TRBV5-6
CAISESSGNTIYF,TRBV10-3
CASSVRGADPNEQFF,TRBV9
CASSRRQGKSQAFF,TRBV6-5
CASSLSVPGGKTDTQYF,TRBV7-9
CASTSQRAGETQYF,TRBV11-2
CASAPDSLSYEQYF,TRBV19
CASSTLTDTQYF,TRBV27
CASRTETEAFF,TRBV2
CASSQDTGKAFF,TRBV3-1/TRBV3-2
CASSKGRRVQGGNQPQHF,TRBV21-1
CASSLERTETQYF,TRBV11-2
CASSLSPTGVNTGELFF,TRBV27
CSARSDEQFF,TRBV20-1
CASSSGFLSLETQYF,TRBV19
CASSKRPGELFF,TRBV19
CASSYSGSGVWNEQFF,TRBV6-5
CASSYDSGQRNIQYF,TRBV6-2/TRBV6-3
CASNPPGQDNYGYTF,TRBV19
CASSSGTGFWANYGYTF,TRBV5-6
CASSEDRTTNEKLFF,TRBV6-1
CASSFQVKIYEQYF,TRBV6-5
CASSQDTTSGRLMGNEQFF,TRBV4-1
CASSPPRGGADNEQFF,TRBV28
CASSRSGQETQYF,TRBV5-4
CASSIAWSGEAFF,TRBV19
CASSSGTGNEQFF,TRBV9
CASSLASETQYF,TRBV5-6
CASSIGTSGPYNEQFF,TRBV19
CASSLGLNQPQHF,TRBV5-6
CASGTGGPEHWAFF,TRBV5-1
CASSLNHGQDTQYF,TRBV27
CASSLVAVSYEQYF,TRBV5-1
CASTVNTEAFF,TRBV12-3/TRBV12-4
CAWNGGGNTGELFF,TRBV30
CASSQEIGQGVDGYTF,TRBV3-1/TRBV3-2
CASSLARLAGVTDTQYF,TRBV11-1
CASSPGQGLFF,TRBV18
CASRTGHGELFF,TRBV28
CASSLPALGTNEKLFF,TRBV28
CASSQPGGVSVSGANVLTF,TRBV3-1/TRBV3-2
CAWSVLPGQPQHF,TRBV30
CASSLGPESGELFF,TRBV7-8
CASSVEAFTSDTQYF,TRBV9
CASSWGQGNQPQHF,TRBV7-2
CASSITGPTGEKLFF,TRBV3-1/TRBV3-2